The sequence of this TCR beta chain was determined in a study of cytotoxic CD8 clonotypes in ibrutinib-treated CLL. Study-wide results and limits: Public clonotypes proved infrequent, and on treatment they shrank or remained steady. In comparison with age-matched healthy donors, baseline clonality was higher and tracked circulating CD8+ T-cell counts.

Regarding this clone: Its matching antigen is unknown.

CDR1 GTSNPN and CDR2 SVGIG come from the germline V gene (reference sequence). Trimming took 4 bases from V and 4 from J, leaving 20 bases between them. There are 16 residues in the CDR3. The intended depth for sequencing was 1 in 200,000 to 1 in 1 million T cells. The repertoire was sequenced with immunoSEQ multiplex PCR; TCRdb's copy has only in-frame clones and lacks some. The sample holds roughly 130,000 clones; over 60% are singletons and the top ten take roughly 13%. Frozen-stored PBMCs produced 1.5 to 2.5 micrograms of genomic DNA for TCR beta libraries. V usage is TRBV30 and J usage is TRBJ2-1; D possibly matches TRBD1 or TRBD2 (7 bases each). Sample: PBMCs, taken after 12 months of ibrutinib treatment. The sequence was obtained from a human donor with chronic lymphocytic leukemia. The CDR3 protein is CAWIRGGTSMYNEQFF. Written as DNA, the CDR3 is TGTGCCTGGATCAGGGGGGGGACATCTATGTACAATGAGCAGTTCTTC.